The present TCR beta chain was sequenced within a study of blood T cell repertoires in COVID-19. Study background: Both acute and convalescent COVID-19 samples were obtained from the United States, Italy and Spain.

V was pared by 2 bases and J by 7 bases, with 8 bases of the junction left unmatched. CDR1 and CDR2 (germline): WSHSY, SAAADI. The CDR3 is 15 residues long. Profiled with immunoSEQ multiplex PCR; TCRdb holds only in-frame clones, not every one. This table has 150,000 to 200,000 clones, 80% to 90% appearing once. The V call is TRBV10-2, the J call TRBJ2-4; 7 bases map to TRBD2. This TCR came from a man aged 50-59 years with active or convalescent COVID-19. Sequenced sample: peripheral blood. DNA for the CDR3: TGCGCCAGCAGTGAGACCCGCGGGGGTTCCAACATTCAGTACTTC. The encoded protein is CASSETRGGSNIQYF.